The rows below give T cell receptor beta chains drawn from one sample of a study of regulatory T cells in long-lasting Graves disease. TCRdb reanalysed the multiplex PCR reads using MiXCR and keeps one entry per CDR3 protein. Counted here are 450,000 to 600,000 distinct CDR3 sequences, about 13% occurring once; the ten biggest clones make up roughly a tenth. This same sample was also taken into another study, of T cells in Graves' hyperthyroidism and ophthalmopathy.

Sequences were derived from peripheral blood mononuclear cells (PBMCs), sampled at new diagnosis, from a patient treated with antithyroid drugs. Every receptor here comes from a young man with Graves disease. Both conserved end residues are part of each CDR3. Fields, in order: clone size, D gene, J gene, V gene, CDR3 DNA, CDR3 protein. The D gene is left open where the match is weak. Size is stated for part of the rows, as once, few or many counts, or as a class when the clone is expanded.

many	NA	TRBJ2-6	TRBV12-3/TRBV12-4	TGTGCCAGCACCGTACTTTCCGGGGCCAACGTCCTGACTTTC	CASTVLSGANVLTF
NA	NA	TRBJ2-7	TRBV14	TGTGCCAGCAGCCAAGCTCAGGGGTACGAGCAGTACTTC	CASSQAQGYEQYF
many	NA	TRBJ2-3	TRBV5-1	TGCGCCAGCAGCTTGTGGACCGCAGACCCGTCTAGCACAGATACGCAGTATTTT	CASSLWTADPSSTDTQYF
many	NA	TRBJ1-5	TRBV6-4	TGTGCCAGCAGCACAGGGTTCGGGCAGCCCCAGCATTTT	CASSTGFGQPQHF
many	NA	TRBJ2-7	TRBV7-9	TGTGCCAGCAGCCCGAGCGTAGTGAGCCACGAGCAGTACTTC	CASSPSVVSHEQYF
many	NA	TRBJ1-6	TRBV12-3/TRBV12-4	TGTGCCAGCAGCGATATTAATTCACCCCTCCACTTT	CASSDINSPLHF
NA	TRBD1	TRBJ2-2	TRBV20-1	TGCAGTGCCCACTCCTCCGGGACAGAGTTTAACACCGGGGAGCTGTTTTTT	CSAHSSGTEFNTGELFF
few	NA	TRBJ1-2	TRBV7-2	TGTGCCAGCAGCTTGTTCGAGGGGCACGGCTACACCTTC	CASSLFEGHGYTF
many	NA	TRBJ2-6	TRBV6-1	TGTGCCAGCAGGGCCGGGATCAACTCTGGGGCCAACGTCCTGACTTTC	CASRAGINSGANVLTF
many	NA	TRBJ1-1	TRBV7-9	TGTGCCAGCAGCTTAGATGGGCCGAGGGCTGAAGCTTTCTTT	CASSLDGPRAEAFF
NA	TRBD1	TRBJ1-2	TRBV25-1	TGTGCCAGCAGTGAAGCCGTGACAGGGGGAAATGGCTACACCTTC	CASSEAVTGGNGYTF
many	NA	TRBJ2-2	TRBV2	TGTGCCAGCATTTCACAGGGATCCGGGGAGCTGTTTTTT	CASISQGSGELFF
many	NA	TRBJ2-5	TRBV6-1	TGTGCCAGCCGGGACCCCCGGGAACTAGAGACCCAGTACTTC	CASRDPRELETQYF
many	NA	TRBJ1-5	TRBV6-1	TGTGCCAGCAGCACAGGGAATCAGCCCCAGCATTTT	CASSTGNQPQHF